This entry features one TCR beta chain sequence. TCRdb's table, derived via immunoSEQ multiplex PCR, lists solely in-frame clones and lacks some. The sample yields about 150,000 clones, 65% to 85% seen once. The CDR3 covers 17 residues. Trimming left V 1 base short and J 0 bases short, with 13 bases between. Germline CDR1 SGHAT, CDR2 FQNNGV. The sample originates from a study of blood T cell repertoires in COVID-19. Study context: T cells, B-cell-depleted T cells, or PBMCs supplied cDNA or gDNA.

Source material: peripheral blood. The sequence was collected from an older woman with acute or convalescent COVID-19. V gene TRBV11-2 combines with J gene TRBJ2-1; no firm D call. CDR3 protein: CASSLGSVPSSYNEQFF. The CDR3 region has the DNA TGTGCCAGCAGCTTAGGGTCGGTGCCGAGCTCCTACAATGAGCAGTTCTTC. Full variable domain (rest looked up from reference TRBV11-2 and TRBJ2-1): EAGVAQSPRYKIIEKRQSVAFWCNPISGHATLYWYQQILGQGPKLLIQFQNNGVVDDSQLPKDRFSAERLKGVDSTLKIQPAKLEDSAVYLCASSLGSVPSSYNEQFFGPGTRLTVL.